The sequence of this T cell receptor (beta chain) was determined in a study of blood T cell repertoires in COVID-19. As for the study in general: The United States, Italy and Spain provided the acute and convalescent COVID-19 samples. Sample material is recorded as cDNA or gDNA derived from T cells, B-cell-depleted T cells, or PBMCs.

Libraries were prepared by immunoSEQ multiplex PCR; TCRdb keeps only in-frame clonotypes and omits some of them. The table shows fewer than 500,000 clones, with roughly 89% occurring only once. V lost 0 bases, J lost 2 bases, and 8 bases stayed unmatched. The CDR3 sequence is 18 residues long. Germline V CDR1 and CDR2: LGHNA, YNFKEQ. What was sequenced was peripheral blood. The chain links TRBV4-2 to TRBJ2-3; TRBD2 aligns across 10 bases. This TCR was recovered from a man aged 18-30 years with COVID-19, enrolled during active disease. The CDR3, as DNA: TGTGCCAGCAGCCAAGAGATGCTAGCGGGGGACCACACAGATACGCAGTATTTT. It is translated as CASSQEMLAGDHTDTQYF.